This T cell receptor beta chain was documented in a study of cytomegalovirus exposure and HLA in healthy donors. Vbeta (60) and Jbeta (13) primers were used in the PCR. The data were produced by immunoSEQ multiplex PCR, yet TCRdb's version contains in-frame clones alone and is incomplete. This sample carries some 200,000 clones, 82% of them seen once, and the ten largest clones take 0.075% to 0.1%. Concerning this clone: The antigen remains undetermined.

Study outcomes and limitations: It was approximately 150 TCR beta chains that were listed as cytomegalovirus-associated. Per a later analysis, roughly 17,000 TCR beta sequences showed association with HLA alleles at 0.05 false discovery rate.

With 6 bases clipped from V and 3 bases from J, the junction kept 5 bases outside the gene matches. The CDR3 totals 14 residues. Per the germline V gene, CDR1 is SGHRS and CDR2 is YFSETQ. Each donor's status was that of a healthy bone marrow donor. The source material was PBMCs. This chain uses TRBV5-1 with TRBJ1-1, with TRBD1 matching over 10 bases. This clonotype was sampled from a boy younger than 10 in good health and CMV-seronegative. CDR3 protein: CASKRTGGDTEAFF. The CDR3 DNA follows: TGCGCCAGCAAACGGACAGGGGGGGACACTGAAGCTTTCTTT.